The TCR beta chain under discussion was sequenced for a study of early stage breast cancer tumors. The count of this clone is one. V was cut by 3 bases and J by 8 bases, with 18 bases left in between. The CDR3 contains 15 residues. Germline V CDR1 and CDR2: SGHDT, YYEEEE. Data came from immunoSEQ multiplex PCR; TCRdb stores just in-frame clones and leaves some out. Counted here are 60,000 to 75,000 clones, 75% to 90% occurring once; the ten biggest clones make up roughly 4.7%. This chain connects TRBV5-6 to TRBJ2-1, with D maybe TRBD2 (5 bases). Sequenced input: blood. The origin of this receptor is a person aged 40-50 years with breast cancer. In DNA, the CDR3 is TGTGCCAGCAGCTATCTGCGGAGGTCGAGCGATGAGCAGTTCTTC. It encodes CASSYLRRSSDEQFF. The complete variable domain, with remaining parts taken from reference TRBV5-6 and TRBJ2-1, reads DAGVTQSPTHLIKTRGQQVTLRCSPKSGHDTVSWYQQALGQGPQFIFQYYEEEERQRGNFPDRFSGHQFPNYSSELNVNALLLGDSALYLCASSYLRRSSDEQFFGPGTRLTVL.